The 32 T cell receptor beta chains listed next were all sequenced from one sample in a study of breast tumors, draining lymph nodes, adjacent tissues. Each CDR3 protein gets one entry after TCRdb re-called the multiplex PCR reads with MiXCR. The sample records 170,000 or so distinct CDR3 sequences, approximately 33% being singletons. The lymph nodes were axillary draining lymph nodes from breast cancer patients. What was sequenced was axillary lymph node tissue. These receptors were taken from a female donor with breast cancer. Some clones in this sample may be carry-over from other donors' samples.

The V gene is TRBV20-1, the J gene TRBJ2-4; D perhaps matches TRBD1 (5 bases). The CDR3 runs 14 residues. Germline loops: CDR1 DFQATT, CDR2 SNEGSKA (reference sequence). V was pared by 0 bases and J by 9 bases, with 15 bases between. The CDR3 is CSARDPTALPIQYF. The CDR3 DNA sequence: TGCAGTGCTAGAGATCCGACAGCGCTCCCCATTCAGTACTTC.

This clonotype appeared many times. This chain links TRBV5-1 with TRBJ1-5; D is undetermined. Germline V gene lookup returns CDR1 SGHRS and CDR2 YFSETQ. Trimming removed 0 bases from V and 3 bases from J, with 10 bases in between. This CDR3 has 15 residues. The CDR3 bases are TGCGCCAGCAGCTTGGCCGGCCGGGTCAATCAGCCCCAGCATTTT. Its translation: CASSLAGRVNQPQHF.

In the case of this clonotype: Without the conserved terminal phenylalanine or tryptophan, this CDR3 likely stems from a read error. The CDR3: CASGLSGSSYEQYL. CDR3 bases: TGTGCCAGCGGCCTTTCGGGGAGCTCCTACGAGCAGTACTTA. V and J are TRBV9 and TRBJ2-7, with D perhaps TRBD2 (5 bases). V lost 7 bases, J lost 0 bases, and 14 bases lay in between. Germline-derived CDR1 and CDR2 are SGDLS and YYNGEE. This CDR3 is built from 14 residues.

On this clonotype itself: Being one base from a much bigger clone, this may be a read error. This chain links TRBV30 with TRBJ1-3; the D is unclear. The germline V gene has CDR1 GTSNPN and CDR2 SVGIG (reference sequence). This CDR3 comprises 13 residues. V gave up 5 bases and J gave up 4 bases, with 12 bases separating them. CDR3: CAWGSFRGNTIYF. CDR3 in DNA: TGTGCCTGGGGCTCATTCCGGGGAAACACCATATATTTT.

Turning to this clonotype: It may be a read error: a sequence one base away is much more abundant. V gene TRBV7-9 combines with J gene TRBJ2-1, with unresolved D. Germline-derived CDR1 and CDR2 are SEHNR and FQNEAQ (reference sequence). CDR3 size: 12 residues. For the CDR3, the DNA is TGTGCCTGCAGTTCGGATCTTGATGAGCAGTTCTTC. It codes for CACSSDLDEQFF.

Concerning this clonotype: An end of the junction differs from the germline gene, which may be a read error. The chain couples TRBV4-1 to TRBJ2-1; 11 nucleotides agree with TRBD2. CDR1 is MGHRA and CDR2 is YSYEKL in the germline V gene. There are 17 residues in the CDR3. The CDR3 DNA reads as TGCGCCACCAGCGGACTAGCGGGCGTGAGCTCCTACAATGAGCAGTTCTTC. Its protein product is CATSGLAGVSSYNEQFF.

To note about this clonotype: A much larger clonotype is one base distant, so this may be a read error. In this CDR3 the conserved last residue, phenylalanine or tryptophan, is missing, so a read error is likely. V gene TRBV4-2 combines with J gene TRBJ2-7; TRBD1 is a possible D gene (6 bases). V gave up 6 bases and J gave up 0 bases, with 12 bases separating them. CDR1 is LGHNA and CDR2 is YNFKEQ in the germline V gene. There are 14 residues in the CDR3. The CDR3 nucleotides are TGTGCCAGCAGACAGGGTGATAGCTCCTACGAGCAGTACCTC. Amino acids: CASRQGDSSYEQYL.

This clonotype was recorded many times. The chain joins TRBV6-6 to TRBJ2-5; D call uncertain. Germline values: CDR1 MNHNY, CDR2 SVGAGI (reference sequence). V dropped 6 bases and J dropped 0 bases, with 11 bases sitting between them. CDR3 length equals 14 residues. CDR3 residues: CASSPYLYQETQYF. The CDR3 DNA is TGTGCCAGCAGCCCATACCTGTACCAAGAGACCCAGTACTTC.

This clonotype was counted ten times or more. This chain connects TRBV7-9 to TRBJ2-1, with D hard to call. CDR1 SEHNR and CDR2 FQNEAQ come from the germline V gene (reference sequence). This CDR3 comprises 11 residues. The CDR3 region is CALVSGNEQFF. The CDR3 nucleotides read TGTGCACTGGTTTCTGGGAATGAGCAGTTCTTC.

In regard to this clonotype: With a much larger clone just one base away, this may be a read error. The rearrangement uses TRBV13 and TRBJ2-1, with 9 bases aligning to TRBD2. Trimming cost V 4 bases and J 10 bases; bases outside gene matches: 11. From germline, CDR1 is PRHDT and CDR2 FYEKMQ (reference sequence). The CDR3 has 15 residues. The CDR3 reads CASSWGPAGGGEQFF. DNA for the CDR3: TGTGCCAGCAGCTGGGGACCAGCGGGGGGCGGGGAGCAGTTCTTC.

This clonotype was counted at least ten times. The chain uses TRBV10-1 and TRBJ2-5; D call uncertain. Trimming removed 0 bases at V and 1 base at J, with 6 bases between. The CDR3 totals 14 residues. Germline-derived CDR1 and CDR2 are WNHNN and SYGVQD (reference sequence). The CDR3 DNA follows: TGCGCCAGCAGTGAGTCGACACTCCAAGAGACCCAGTACTTC. Encoded protein: CASSESTLQETQYF.

This clonotype was counted ten times or more. The chain carries TRBV25-1 and TRBJ1-3; 8 bases are shared with TRBD1. Germline CDR1 is MGHDK and CDR2 is SYGVNS. CDR3 length: 16 residues. After removal of 4 bases from V and 4 bases from J, the junction contained 9 bases not matched to a gene. CDR3 nucleotide sequence: TGTGCCAGCAGTGCAGGGGGCACGGGGATAGGAAACACCATATATTTT. Its translation is CASSAGGTGIGNTIYF.

As for this clonotype: This clone may be a read error of a much larger clone one base away. This chain links TRBV30 with TRBJ1-5; D unresolved. Germline V gives CDR1 GTSNPN, CDR2 SVGIG (reference sequence). The CDR3 runs 14 residues. V lost 0 bases and J 1 base, leaving 7 bases between the germline ends. DNA for the CDR3: TGTGCCTGGAGTGTCATAGGGAGCAATCAGCCCCAGCATTTT. Protein: CAWSVIGSNQPQHF.

The chain employs TRBV12-3 or TRBV12-4 and TRBJ2-1, with a weak D call TRBD2 (5 bases). Trimming removed 3 bases from V and 6 bases from J, with 18 bases in between. The CDR3 covers 16 residues. The CDR3 loop reads CASSFATKDLFNEQFF. Here the CDR3 DNA reads TGTGCCAGCAGTTTCGCGACTAAGGATTTGTTCAATGAGCAGTTCTTC.

The chain carries TRBV7-8 and TRBJ2-5, with 10 nucleotides matching TRBD1. CDR3 length: 15 residues. With V trimmed by 6 bases and J by 9 bases, 13 bases remained unmatched. Per the germline V gene, CDR1 is SGHVS and CDR2 is FQNEAQ. The CDR3 is CASSPDRGPSQPQYF. The CDR3, as DNA: TGTGCCAGCAGTCCCGACAGGGGGCCGTCTCAGCCCCAGTACTTC.

This clonotype has a count of ten or more. The chain has TRBV10-3 and TRBJ1-5, with 12 bases fitting TRBD1. V shed 3 bases, J shed 6 bases, and the junction held 3 bases outside the gene matches. This CDR3 has 15 residues. Looked up from germline, CDR1 is ENHRY and CDR2 is SYGVKD. CDR3 region: CAISEGTGGVQPQHF. CDR3 nucleotide sequence: TGTGCCATCAGTGAAGGGACAGGGGGCGTTCAGCCCCAGCATTTT.

In its sample, this clonotype was seen many times. This chain uses TRBV27 with TRBJ2-2; D assignment may be TRBD1 or TRBD2 (5 bases each). The V end was cut by 7 bases, the J end by 4 bases, with 13 bases between. The CDR3 sequence is 14 residues long. CDR1 and CDR2 from the germline V gene are MNHEY and SMNVEV (reference sequence). CDR3 sequence (DNA): TGTGCCAGCAATCGGAGGCAGGGCACCGGGGAGCTGTTTTTT. Translating it yields CASNRRQGTGELFF.

About this clonotype itself: The conserved phenylalanine or tryptophan is not found at the CDR3 terminus, so this likely reflects a read error. The DNA is omitted, as the CDR3 cannot be located on it reliably, and the CDR3 follows TCRdb's listing. The chain is built from TRBV6-5 and TRBJ1-3. In germline, CDR1 is MNHEY, CDR2 SVGAGI. The CDR3 has 11 amino acids, counting both end residues. The CDR3: CASSEVQRGST.

This clonotype occurred many times. This chain uses TRBV10-2 with TRBJ1-2, with D unclear. V was pared by 1 base and J by 3 bases, with 9 bases between. Germline loops: CDR1 WSHSY, CDR2 SAAADI. This CDR3 contains 14 residues. CDR3 amino acids: CASSEFAGDYGYTF. The DNA of the CDR3 is TGCGCCAGCAGTGAGTTTGCCGGAGACTATGGCTACACCTTC.

This clonotype was found a few times. The chain carries TRBV5-6 and TRBJ2-3, with D possibly matching TRBD1 (6 bases). CDR1 is SGHDT and CDR2 is YYEEEE in the germline V gene. The ends were cut back, 0 bases at V and 3 bases at J, with 14 bases in the middle. This CDR3 contains 16 residues. CDR3 coding DNA: TGTGCCAGCAGCTTGGTTTTTAGGGGGAATACAGATACGCAGTATTTT. The encoded protein is CASSLVFRGNTDTQYF.

The chain couples TRBV19 to TRBJ1-4, with a possible D match to TRBD1 (5 bases). Germline CDR1 and CDR2: LNHDA and SQIVND (reference sequence). The V end was cut by 3 bases, the J end by 0 bases, with 26 bases between. CDR3 size: 21 residues. CDR3 region: CASSITFRGDEPRATNEKLFF. The CDR3 DNA reads TGTGCCAGTAGTATCACGTTCCGAGGGGACGAGCCTCGTGCAACTAATGAAAAACTGTTTTTT.

This clonotype has ten or more counts. Germline and junction disagree at one end, which may indicate a read error. V is TRBV2 and J is TRBJ2-2; a weak D match, TRBD2 (6 bases). Germline values: CDR1 SNHLY, CDR2 FYNNEI. The CDR3 spans 13 residues. The CDR3 sequence: CTSAGNGVGELFF. CDR3 sequence (DNA): TGTACCAGCGCGGGAAATGGGGTCGGGGAGCTGTTTTTT.

As regards this clonotype: The junction differs from germline at one of its ends, possibly a read error. J is TRBJ2-6 and V is TRBV10-1; D possibly uses TRBD1 or TRBD2 (5 bases each). The CDR3 spans 13 residues. CDR1 and CDR2 (germline): WNHNN, SYGVQD (reference sequence). CDR3 loop: CASSRGLMNTEAF. The CDR3 nucleotides read TGCGCCAGCAGTCGGGGCCTGATGAACACTGAAGCTTTC.

This clonotype has only one observation. The V and J genes are TRBV19 and TRBJ1-5; D is undetermined. The CDR3 has 13 amino acids. V gave up 4 bases and J gave up 14 bases, with 18 bases separating them. Germline CDR1 reads LNHDA; CDR2 reads SQIVND (reference sequence). The CDR3 DNA follows: TGTGCCAGTAGTACCCGGGGTAGCGGGAACGAGCATTTT. Its protein product is CASSTRGSGNEHF.

This clonotype was detected ten times or more. The chain is built from TRBV5-4 and TRBJ2-5, with 8 positions matching TRBD1. J gave up 2 bases and V 3 bases, and 3 bases lay outside the gene matches. The length of the CDR3 is 14 residues. CDR1 SGHNT and CDR2 YYREEE come from the germline V gene (reference sequence). Written as DNA, the CDR3 is TGTGCCAGCAGCTCGACAGGGGCGCAAGAGACCCAGTACTTC. Translating gives CASSSTGAQETQYF.

Points on this clonotype: A much larger clone is a single base away; this may be a read error. This chain uses TRBV6-6 with TRBJ2-2, with unresolved D. The CDR3 has 15 amino acids. CDR1 is MNHNY, CDR2 SVGAGI, per germline (reference sequence). The CDR3 DNA sequence: TGTGCCAGCAGTTACCCCACCCCCAACAGCGGGGAGCTGTTTTTT. It specifies CASSYPTPNSGELFF.

The chain links TRBV19 to TRBJ1-1; D not certain. The CDR3 extends over 14 amino acids. Germline loops: CDR1 LNHDA, CDR2 SQIVND (reference sequence). Trimming took 3 bases from V and 1 from J, leaving 9 bases between them. This CDR3 reads CASSILAENTEAFF. CDR3 in DNA: TGTGCCAGTAGTATTCTGGCAGAGAACACTGAAGCTTTCTTT. The whole variable domain, remainder taken from reference TRBV19 and TRBJ1-1, is DGGITQSPKYLFRKEGQNVTLSCEQNLNHDAMYWYRQDPGQGLRLIYYSQIVNDFQKGDIAEGYSVSREKKESFPLTVTSAQKNPTAFYLCASSILAENTEAFFGQGTRLTVV.

The chain links TRBV5-1 to TRBJ2-1; 7 nucleotides match TRBD2. The CDR3 sequence is 18 residues long. Germline V gene sequence: CDR1 SGHRS, CDR2 YFSETQ. The V gene end was trimmed by 6 bases and the J gene end by 0 bases; junction bases not matched to a gene: 15. The CDR3: CASKEAGWGLSSYNEQFF. CDR3 sequence (DNA): TGCGCCAGCAAAGAGGCGGGGTGGGGACTAAGCTCCTACAATGAGCAGTTCTTC.

This clonotype was observed a single time. Being one base from a much bigger clone, this may be a read error. The J gene is TRBJ2-1, the V gene TRBV7-9, with D tentatively TRBD2 (5 bases). The germline CDR1 and CDR2 sequences are SEHNR and FQNEAQ (reference sequence). The CDR3 is made up of 19 amino acids. V was trimmed by 1 base and J by 0 bases, leaving 19 bases between them. CDR3 coding DNA: TGTGCCAGCAGCTTAGAAAGTCGAGCGGAAGGCCACTCCTACAATGAGCAGTTCTTC. This sequence encodes CASSLESRAEGHSYNEQFF.

The chain has TRBV7-8 and TRBJ2-1, with 9 positions matching TRBD2. Trimming took 5 bases from V and 3 from J; bases not matched to a gene: 8. In germline, CDR1 is SGHVS, CDR2 FQNEAQ. This CDR3 comprises 16 residues. The CDR3 here is CASSPGETSGYNEQFF. The CDR3 DNA reads TGTGCCAGCAGCCCTGGGGAGACTAGCGGCTACAATGAGCAGTTCTTC.

This clonotype was observed many times. The conserved phenylalanine or tryptophan normally closing the CDR3 is absent here, so this likely arose from a read error. This chain joins TRBV20-1 and TRBJ2-5; D not certain. This CDR3 contains 14 residues. Germline values: CDR1 DFQATT, CDR2 SNEGSKA (reference sequence). The CDR3 spells CSATRTLYQETQYL. The CDR3 DNA reads as TGCAGCGCGACGCGGACCCTGTACCAAGAGACCCAGTACCTC.

This clonotype was recorded a few times. Given a much more abundant clone one base away, this may be a read error. The CDR3 carries no conserved terminal phenylalanine or tryptophan, so it likely arises from a read error. The V gene is TRBV7-4, the J gene TRBJ2-5; tentatively, D is TRBD1 (6 bases). The CDR3 is 14 residues long. The V end was cut by 4 bases, the J end by 4 bases, with 13 bases between. The germline V gene has CDR1 SGHVT and CDR2 SQSDAQ. CDR3 nucleotide sequence: TGTGCCAGCAGCTCCACAGGGTGGGGAGAGACCCAGTACCTC. Translation: CASSSTGWGETQYL.